These T cell receptor beta chains were read from a single sample in a study of shared clonotypes between healthy human individuals. The table came from immunoSEQ multiplex PCR; TCRdb's copy has only in-frame clones and leaves some out. The sample lists some 1,600,000 clones, roughly 98% seen once, with about 0.4% in the top ten. Sequenced sample: naive CD4+ T cells sorted from blood. The receptors derive from a man aged 25 to 40 in good health. The CDR3 runs from the conserved cysteine through the conserved F or W. Fields, in order: D gene, clone size, V gene, J gene, CDR3 DNA, CDR3 protein. D genes are given only for firm matches. Size tells how often a clone was seen (once, few, many) or the class of an expanded clone, and some rows leave it out.

d_gene: -; abundance: -; v_gene: TRBV11-2; j_gene: TRBJ2-2; CDR3nt: TGTGCCAGCAGCCAAATTACAGGGGAGCTGTTTTTT; CDR3aa: CASSQITGELFF
d_gene: -; abundance: -; v_gene: TRBV10-1; j_gene: TRBJ2-3; CDR3nt: TGCGCCAGCAGTGGTCGGGAAGCAAAAGATACGCAGTATTTT; CDR3aa: CASSGREAKDTQYF
d_gene: -; abundance: -; v_gene: TRBV5-4; j_gene: TRBJ1-3; CDR3nt: TGTGCCAGCAGCTCCGGCGCAGGGGCTGGAAACACCATATATTTT; CDR3aa: CASSSGAGAGNTIYF
d_gene: TRBD2; abundance: -; v_gene: TRBV5-4; j_gene: TRBJ2-2; CDR3nt: TGTGCCAGCAGCCACAAAGGCGGGAGGGCAGGCACCGGGGAGCTGTTTTTT; CDR3aa: CASSHKGGRAGTGELFF
d_gene: -; abundance: -; v_gene: TRBV11-2; j_gene: TRBJ2-5; CDR3nt: TGTGCCAGCAGCTTAGTCTCCCAAGAGACCCAGTACTTC; CDR3aa: CASSLVSQETQYF
d_gene: TRBD1; abundance: -; v_gene: TRBV28; j_gene: TRBJ1-1; CDR3nt: TGTGCCAGCAGTTTCGGAGGACAGGGGCCCTTGAACACTGAAGCTTTCTTT; CDR3aa: CASSFGGQGPLNTEAFF
d_gene: -; abundance: -; v_gene: TRBV27; j_gene: TRBJ1-5; CDR3nt: TGTGCCAGCAGTTTATGGGCTTCACCAGGGTTGGATCAGCCCCAGCATTTT; CDR3aa: CASSLWASPGLDQPQHF
d_gene: -; abundance: -; v_gene: TRBV27; j_gene: TRBJ2-7; CDR3nt: TGTGCCAGCAGTTTATCGGGTAGTCTAGCGAGCGAGCAGTACTTC; CDR3aa: CASSLSGSLASEQYF
d_gene: -; abundance: once; v_gene: TRBV28; j_gene: TRBJ2-7; CDR3nt: TGTGCCAGCAGTCGACGCCCGAACGGAGAGCAGTACTTC; CDR3aa: CASSRRPNGEQYF
d_gene: -; abundance: -; v_gene: TRBV28; j_gene: TRBJ2-2; CDR3nt: TGTGCCAGCCGGGACAACTCCGGGGAGCTGTTTTTT; CDR3aa: CASRDNSGELFF
d_gene: -; abundance: -; v_gene: TRBV25-1; j_gene: TRBJ2-2; CDR3nt: TGTGCCAGCAGTGACATGGGCACCGGGGAGCTGTTTTTT; CDR3aa: CASSDMGTGELFF
d_gene: -; abundance: -; v_gene: TRBV30; j_gene: TRBJ1-2; CDR3nt: TGTGCCTGGAGTGTACTAGGAGGGTATGGCTACACCTTC; CDR3aa: CAWSVLGGYGYTF
d_gene: TRBD2; abundance: -; v_gene: TRBV27; j_gene: TRBJ2-3; CDR3nt: TGTGCCAGCAGTCTATCCTTAGCGGGAGGGATCACAGATACGCAGTATTTT; CDR3aa: CASSLSLAGGITDTQYF
d_gene: TRBD1; abundance: -; v_gene: TRBV18; j_gene: TRBJ2-5; CDR3nt: TGTGCCAGCTCACCACGACAGGGGGTTGGTGAGACCCAGTACTTC; CDR3aa: CASSPRQGVGETQYF
d_gene: -; abundance: -; v_gene: TRBV18; j_gene: TRBJ1-1; CDR3nt: TGTGCCAGCTCCCAAGGGAGGGGAGCAGAAGCTTTCTTT; CDR3aa: CASSQGRGAEAFF
d_gene: TRBD1; abundance: -; v_gene: TRBV2; j_gene: TRBJ2-1; CDR3nt: TGTGCCAGCAGTCGGGACAGGGCGGATGAGCAGTTCTTC; CDR3aa: CASSRDRADEQFF
d_gene: -; abundance: -; v_gene: TRBV5-5; j_gene: TRBJ2-5; CDR3nt: TGTGCCAGCAGCACGGGGGGCGAGAACCAAGAGACCCAGTACTTC; CDR3aa: CASSTGGENQETQYF
d_gene: -; abundance: -; v_gene: TRBV2; j_gene: TRBJ2-7; CDR3nt: TGTGCCGCACAGCCCCAATCCTACGAGCAGTACTTC; CDR3aa: CAAQPQSYEQYF
d_gene: -; abundance: once; v_gene: TRBV4-2; j_gene: TRBJ2-7; CDR3nt: TGTGCCAGCAGCCATACAGGCGAGGCCTACGAGCAGTACTTC; CDR3aa: CASSHTGEAYEQYF
d_gene: -; abundance: -; v_gene: TRBV29-1; j_gene: TRBJ2-1; CDR3nt: TGCAGCGTTGAGCAGGAGAGCTCCTACAATGAGCAGTTCTTC; CDR3aa: CSVEQESSYNEQFF
d_gene: TRBD2; abundance: -; v_gene: TRBV11-3; j_gene: TRBJ2-2; CDR3nt: TGTGCCAGCAGTTCGAGGACTAGCGGGACCACCGGGGAGCTGTTTTTT; CDR3aa: CASSSRTSGTTGELFF
d_gene: -; abundance: -; v_gene: TRBV6-6; j_gene: TRBJ1-1; CDR3nt: TGTGCCAGCAGTTACTTAAGGCAAAACACTGAAGCTTTCTTT; CDR3aa: CASSYLRQNTEAFF
d_gene: -; abundance: -; v_gene: TRBV6-6; j_gene: TRBJ2-7; CDR3nt: TGTGCCAGCAGTTACGCGGCAGTCAGCTCCTACGAGCAGTACTTC; CDR3aa: CASSYAAVSSYEQYF
d_gene: -; abundance: -; v_gene: TRBV10-3; j_gene: TRBJ2-1; CDR3nt: TGTGCCATCAGTGAGACTTCGAATGAGCAGTTCTTC; CDR3aa: CAISETSNEQFF
d_gene: -; abundance: -; v_gene: TRBV5-1; j_gene: TRBJ2-7; CDR3nt: TGCGCCAGCAGCTCAGCCCCCCCGCCCTACGAGCAGTACTTC; CDR3aa: CASSSAPPPYEQYF
d_gene: TRBD2; abundance: -; v_gene: TRBV7-2; j_gene: TRBJ2-7; CDR3nt: TGTGCCAGCAGCCCACAACCGGGACTAGCAGCCTCCGAGCAGTACTTC; CDR3aa: CASSPQPGLAASEQYF
d_gene: -; abundance: -; v_gene: TRBV30; j_gene: TRBJ2-1; CDR3nt: TGTGCCTGGAAATCGGCCCTGAATGAGCAGTTCTTC; CDR3aa: CAWKSALNEQFF
d_gene: TRBD1; abundance: -; v_gene: TRBV7-8; j_gene: TRBJ2-2; CDR3nt: TGTGCCAGCAGCTTAAGAACCGGGACAGCAACGAACACCGGGGAGCTGTTTTTT; CDR3aa: CASSLRTGTATNTGELFF
d_gene: TRBD1; abundance: -; v_gene: TRBV7-6; j_gene: TRBJ1-5; CDR3nt: TGTGCCAGCAGCTTACTCGCGGGACAGGGTTCTCGGCAGCCCCAGCATTTT; CDR3aa: CASSLLAGQGSRQPQHF
d_gene: -; abundance: -; v_gene: TRBV18; j_gene: TRBJ1-5; CDR3nt: TGTGCCAGCTCACCCCGACAGGTCGATCAGCCCCAGCATTTT; CDR3aa: CASSPRQVDQPQHF
d_gene: -; abundance: few; v_gene: TRBV7-2; j_gene: TRBJ2-7; CDR3nt: TGTGCCAGCAGCTTAGGATGGGGCCTCTCCTACGAGCAGTACTTC; CDR3aa: CASSLGWGLSYEQYF
d_gene: -; abundance: -; v_gene: TRBV10-1; j_gene: TRBJ2-2; CDR3nt: TGCGCCAGCAGTGGGGCCCGGACAGTCACCGGGGAGCTGTTTTTT; CDR3aa: CASSGARTVTGELFF
d_gene: TRBD2; abundance: -; v_gene: TRBV19; j_gene: TRBJ2-4; CDR3nt: TGTGCCAGTAGTATCCCGCCCGACGGGGCCTATAGTGGAGCGGGAGGAGGAAACATTCAGTACTTC; CDR3aa: CASSIPPDGAYSGAGGGNIQYF
d_gene: TRBD1; abundance: -; v_gene: TRBV19; j_gene: TRBJ1-2; CDR3nt: TGTGCCAGTAGGGGGACAGGGACCTATGGCTACACCTTC; CDR3aa: CASRGTGTYGYTF
d_gene: -; abundance: -; v_gene: TRBV7-8; j_gene: TRBJ2-3; CDR3nt: TGTGCCAGCAGCTTACGAACAGCAAGCACAGATACGCAGTATTTT; CDR3aa: CASSLRTASTDTQYF
d_gene: TRBD2; abundance: -; v_gene: TRBV6-5; j_gene: TRBJ2-1; CDR3nt: TGTGCCAGCAGGGGGGGGAGCTCCTACAATGAGCAGTTCTTC; CDR3aa: CASRGGSSYNEQFF
d_gene: TRBD1; abundance: -; v_gene: TRBV5-1; j_gene: TRBJ1-2; CDR3nt: TGCGCCAGCAGCTTGTCGACAGGGAACTATGGCTACACCTTC; CDR3aa: CASSLSTGNYGYTF
d_gene: -; abundance: -; v_gene: TRBV18; j_gene: TRBJ1-4; CDR3nt: TGTGCCAGCTCACCCTCCGGGGGAACTAATGAAAAACTGTTTTTT; CDR3aa: CASSPSGGTNEKLFF
d_gene: -; abundance: -; v_gene: TRBV2; j_gene: TRBJ2-2; CDR3nt: TGTGCCGGCGGCGCAGGGCGGACCGGGGAGCTGTTTTTT; CDR3aa: CAGGAGRTGELFF
d_gene: TRBD1; abundance: once; v_gene: TRBV5-4; j_gene: TRBJ2-5; CDR3nt: TGTGCCAGCAGCTCCCGGGACAGGGCGGAGACCCAGTACTTC; CDR3aa: CASSSRDRAETQYF